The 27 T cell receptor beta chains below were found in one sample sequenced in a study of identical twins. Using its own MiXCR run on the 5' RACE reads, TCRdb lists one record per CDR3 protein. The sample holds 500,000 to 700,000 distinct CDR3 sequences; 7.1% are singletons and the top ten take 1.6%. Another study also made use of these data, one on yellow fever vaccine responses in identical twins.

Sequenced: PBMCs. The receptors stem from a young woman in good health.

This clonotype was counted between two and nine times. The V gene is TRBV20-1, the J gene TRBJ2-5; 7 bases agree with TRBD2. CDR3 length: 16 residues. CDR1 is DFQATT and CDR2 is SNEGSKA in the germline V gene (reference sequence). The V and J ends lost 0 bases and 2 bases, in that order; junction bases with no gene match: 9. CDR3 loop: CSARDLGGGEQETQYF. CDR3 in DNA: TGCAGTGCTAGAGATCTTGGGGGGGGGGAGCAAGAGACCCAGTACTTC.

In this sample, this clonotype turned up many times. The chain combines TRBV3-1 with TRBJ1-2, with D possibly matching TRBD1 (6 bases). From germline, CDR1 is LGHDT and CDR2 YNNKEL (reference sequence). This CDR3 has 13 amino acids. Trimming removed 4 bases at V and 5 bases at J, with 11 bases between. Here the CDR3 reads CASSLPTGYGYTF. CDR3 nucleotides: TGTGCCAGCAGCCTACCGACAGGTTATGGCTACACCTTC.

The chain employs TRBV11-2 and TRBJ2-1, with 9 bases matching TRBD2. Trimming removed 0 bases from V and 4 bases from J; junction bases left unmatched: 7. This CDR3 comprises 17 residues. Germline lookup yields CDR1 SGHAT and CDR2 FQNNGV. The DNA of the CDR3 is TGTGCCAGCAGCTTAGATGTGGCTAGCGGGATTTACAATGAGCAGTTCTTC. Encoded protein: CASSLDVASGIYNEQFF.

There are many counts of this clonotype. CDR3 in DNA: TGCGCCAGCAGCTTGGAGAGGCCCAGCGCCTCCTACGAGCAGTACTTC. Protein: CASSLERPSASYEQYF. The chain combines TRBV5-1 with TRBJ2-7, with D unresolved. The CDR3 extends over 16 amino acids. Germline-derived CDR1 and CDR2 are SGHRS and YFSETQ. Trimming removed 0 bases from V and 0 bases from J, with 13 bases in between. The whole variable domain, filled in from reference TRBV5-1 and TRBJ2-7, reads KAGVTQTPRYLIKTRGQQVTLSCSPISGHRSVSWYQQTPGQGLQFLFEYFSETQRNKGNFPGRFSGRQFSNSRSEMNVSTLELGDSALYLCASSLERPSASYEQYFGPGTRLTVT.

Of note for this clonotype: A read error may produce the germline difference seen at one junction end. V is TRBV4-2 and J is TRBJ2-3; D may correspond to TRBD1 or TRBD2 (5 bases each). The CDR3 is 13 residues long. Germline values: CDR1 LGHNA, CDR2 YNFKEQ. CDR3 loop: CASRHEGQDTQYF. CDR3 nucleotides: TGTGCCAGCCGCCACGAGGGGCAAGATACGCAGTATTTT.

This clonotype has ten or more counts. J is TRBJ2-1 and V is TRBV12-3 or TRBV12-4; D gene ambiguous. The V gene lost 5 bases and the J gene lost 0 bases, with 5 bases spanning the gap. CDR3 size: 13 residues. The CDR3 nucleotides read TGTGCCAGCAGTGAGTCCTCCTACAATGAGCAGTTCTTC. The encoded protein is CASSESSYNEQFF.

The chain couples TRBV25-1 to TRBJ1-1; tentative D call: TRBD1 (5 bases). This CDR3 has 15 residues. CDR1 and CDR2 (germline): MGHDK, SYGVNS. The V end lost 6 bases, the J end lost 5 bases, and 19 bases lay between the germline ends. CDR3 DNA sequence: TGTGCCAGCAGAGACCCCGGGGCAAGAGAGACTGAAGCTTTCTTT. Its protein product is CASRDPGARETEAFF.

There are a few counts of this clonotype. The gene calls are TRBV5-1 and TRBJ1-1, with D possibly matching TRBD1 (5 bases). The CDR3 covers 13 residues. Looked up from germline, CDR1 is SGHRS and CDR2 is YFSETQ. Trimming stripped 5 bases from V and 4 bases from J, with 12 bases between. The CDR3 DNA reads TGCGCCAGCAGGGATGAAGGGGCCACTGAAGCTTTCTTT. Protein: CASRDEGATEAFF.

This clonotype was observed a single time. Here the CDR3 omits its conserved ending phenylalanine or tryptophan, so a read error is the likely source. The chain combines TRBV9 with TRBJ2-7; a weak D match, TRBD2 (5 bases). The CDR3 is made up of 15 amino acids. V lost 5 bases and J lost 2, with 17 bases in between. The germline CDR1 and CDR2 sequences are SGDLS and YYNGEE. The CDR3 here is CASSQEGNGTYEQYY. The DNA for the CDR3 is TGTGCCAGCAGTCAAGAGGGCAACGGTACCTACGAGCAGTACTAC.

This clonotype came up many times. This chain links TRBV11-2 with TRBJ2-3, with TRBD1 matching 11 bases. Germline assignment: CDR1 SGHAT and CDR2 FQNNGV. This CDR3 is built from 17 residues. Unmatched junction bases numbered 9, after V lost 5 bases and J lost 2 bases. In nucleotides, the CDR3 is TGTGCCAGCAGCCCCACCGGGACAGGGGGACCCACAGATACGCAGTATTTT. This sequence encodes CASSPTGTGGPTDTQYF. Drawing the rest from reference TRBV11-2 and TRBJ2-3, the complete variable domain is EAGVAQSPRYKIIEKRQSVAFWCNPISGHATLYWYQQILGQGPKLLIQFQNNGVVDDSQLPKDRFSAERLKGVDSTLKIQPAKLEDSAVYLCASSPTGTGGPTDTQYFGPGTRLTVL.

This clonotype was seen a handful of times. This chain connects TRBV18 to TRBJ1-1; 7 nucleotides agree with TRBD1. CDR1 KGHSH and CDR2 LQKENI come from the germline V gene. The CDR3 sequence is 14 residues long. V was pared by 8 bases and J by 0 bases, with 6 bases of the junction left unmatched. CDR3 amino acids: CASVRQGLNTEAFF. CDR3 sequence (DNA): TGTGCCAGCGTTAGACAGGGACTGAACACTGAAGCTTTCTTT. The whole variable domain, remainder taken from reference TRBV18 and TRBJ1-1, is NAGVMQNPRHLVRRRGQEARLRCSPMKGHSHVYWYRQLPEEGLKFMVYLQKENIIDESGMPKERFSAEFPKEGPSILRIQQVVRGDSAAYFCASVRQGLNTEAFFGQGTRLTVV.

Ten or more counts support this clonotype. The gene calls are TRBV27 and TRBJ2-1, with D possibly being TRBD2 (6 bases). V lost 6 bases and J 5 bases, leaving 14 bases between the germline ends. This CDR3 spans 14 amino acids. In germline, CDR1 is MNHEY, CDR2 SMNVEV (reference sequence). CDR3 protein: CASSLGTWDNEQFF. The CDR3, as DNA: TGTGCCAGCAGCCTGGGGACTTGGGACAATGAGCAGTTCTTC.

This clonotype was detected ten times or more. The CDR3 nucleotides read TGTGCCAGCAGTTTACTCCAAGCCGGGACGAGGAATGAAAAACTGTTTTTT. The encoded protein is CASSLLQAGTRNEKLFF. The chain has TRBV28 and TRBJ1-4; D is perhaps TRBD1 (5 bases). The V gene's germline CDR1 is MDHEN and CDR2 SYDVKM. V lost 2 bases to trimming and J lost 5 bases, with 18 bases between them. The CDR3 is 17 residues long. The whole variable domain, remainder taken from reference TRBV28 and TRBJ1-4, is DVKVTQSSRYLVKRTGEKVFLECVQDMDHENMFWYRQDPGLGLRLIYFSYDVKMKEKGDIPEGYSVSREKKERFSLILESASTNQTSMYLCASSLLQAGTRNEKLFFGSGTQLSVL.

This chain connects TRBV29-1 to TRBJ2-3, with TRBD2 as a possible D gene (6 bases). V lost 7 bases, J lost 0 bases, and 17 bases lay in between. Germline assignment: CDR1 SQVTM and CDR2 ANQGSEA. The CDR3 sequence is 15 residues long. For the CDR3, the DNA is TGCAGCGCCACCGCCGGGGCGGGGAGCACAGATACGCAGTATTTT. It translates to CSATAGAGSTDTQYF.

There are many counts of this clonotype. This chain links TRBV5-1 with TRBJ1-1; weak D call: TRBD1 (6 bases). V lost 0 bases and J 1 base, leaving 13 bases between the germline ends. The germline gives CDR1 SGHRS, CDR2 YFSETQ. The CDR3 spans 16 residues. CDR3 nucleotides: TGCGCCAGCAGCTTGGTAGGGGGACTTGGGAACACTGAAGCTTTCTTT. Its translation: CASSLVGGLGNTEAFF.

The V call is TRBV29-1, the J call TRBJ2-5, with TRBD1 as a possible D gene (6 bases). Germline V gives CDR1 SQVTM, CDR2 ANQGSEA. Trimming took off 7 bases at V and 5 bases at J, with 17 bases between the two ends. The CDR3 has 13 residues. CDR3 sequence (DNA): TGCAGCGCTAGGGACACCCCAGGCGAGACCCAGTACTTC. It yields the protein CSARDTPGETQYF.

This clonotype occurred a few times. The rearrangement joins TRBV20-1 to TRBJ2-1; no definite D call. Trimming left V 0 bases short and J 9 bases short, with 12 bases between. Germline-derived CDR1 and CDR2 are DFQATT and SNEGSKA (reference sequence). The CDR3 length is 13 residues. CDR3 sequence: CSARDGFGIEQFF. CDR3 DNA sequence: TGCAGTGCTAGAGATGGGTTTGGAATTGAGCAGTTCTTC.

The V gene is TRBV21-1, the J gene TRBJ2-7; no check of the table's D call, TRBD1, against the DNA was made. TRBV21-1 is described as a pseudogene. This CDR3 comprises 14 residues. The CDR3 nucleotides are TGTGCCAGCAGCAACCGGGACAACTCCTACGAGCAGTACGTC. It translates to CASSNRDNSYEQYV.

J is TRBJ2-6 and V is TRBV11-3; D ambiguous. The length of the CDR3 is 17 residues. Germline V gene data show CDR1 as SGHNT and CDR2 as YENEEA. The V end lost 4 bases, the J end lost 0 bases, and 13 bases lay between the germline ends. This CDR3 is CASSSRSLTSGANVLTF. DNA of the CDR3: TGTGCCAGCAGCTCCCGGTCCCTAACCTCTGGGGCCAACGTCCTGACTTTC. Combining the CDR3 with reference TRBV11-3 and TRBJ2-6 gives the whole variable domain EAGVVQSPRYKIIEKKQPVAFWCNPISGHNTLYWYLQNLGQGPELLIRYENEEAVDDSQLPKDRFSAERLKGVDSTLKIQPAELGDSAVYLCASSSRSLTSGANVLTFGAGSRLTVL.

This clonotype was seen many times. This CDR3 is CASSFEGLYNEQFF. CDR3 DNA: TGTGCCAGCAGCTTCGAGGGACTCTACAATGAGCAGTTCTTC. The chain is built from TRBV5-6 and TRBJ2-1; tentatively, D is TRBD2 (6 bases). The CDR3 sequence is 14 residues long. Per germline, CDR1 SGHDT and CDR2 YYEEEE. V lost 2 bases, J lost 3 bases, and 9 bases lay in between.

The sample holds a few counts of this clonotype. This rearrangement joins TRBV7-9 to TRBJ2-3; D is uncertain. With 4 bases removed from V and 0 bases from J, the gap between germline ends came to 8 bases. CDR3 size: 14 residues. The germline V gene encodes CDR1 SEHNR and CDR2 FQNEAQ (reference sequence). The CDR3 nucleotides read TGTGCCAGCAGCTGGCGGACGAGCACAGATACGCAGTATTTT. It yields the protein CASSWRTSTDTQYF. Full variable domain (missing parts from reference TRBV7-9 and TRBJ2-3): DTGVSQNPRHKITKRGQNVTFRCDPISEHNRLYWYRQTLGQGPEFLTYFQNEAQLEKSRLLSDRFSAERPKGSFSTLEIQRTEQGDSAMYLCASSWRTSTDTQYFGPGTRLTVL.

CDR3 sequence: CAFSPRTSGESNTGELFF. The CDR3 coding sequence is TGTGCCTTCAGCCCAAGGACTAGCGGGGAGTCGAACACCGGGGAGCTGTTTTTT. V usage is TRBV12-3 or TRBV12-4 and J usage is TRBJ2-2; TRBD2 matches at 12 bases. CDR3 length: 18 amino acids. V shed 11 bases and J 0 bases; nucleotides not matched to a gene: 13.

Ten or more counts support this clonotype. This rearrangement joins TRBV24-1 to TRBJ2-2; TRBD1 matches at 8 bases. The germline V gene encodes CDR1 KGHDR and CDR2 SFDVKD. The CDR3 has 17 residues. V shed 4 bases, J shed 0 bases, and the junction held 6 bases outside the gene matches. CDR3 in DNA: TGTGCCACCAGTGAAACCACAGGGGGGCCGAACACCGGGGAGCTGTTTTTT. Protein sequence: CATSETTGGPNTGELFF.

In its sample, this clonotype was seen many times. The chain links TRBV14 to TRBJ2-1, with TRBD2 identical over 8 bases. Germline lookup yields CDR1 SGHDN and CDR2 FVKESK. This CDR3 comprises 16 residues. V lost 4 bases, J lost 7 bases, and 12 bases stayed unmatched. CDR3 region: CASSPYWAGGSNEQFF. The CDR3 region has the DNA TGTGCCAGCAGCCCTTACTGGGCGGGAGGTTCAAATGAGCAGTTCTTC. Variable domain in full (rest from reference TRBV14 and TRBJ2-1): EAGVTQFPSHSVIEKGQTVTLRCDPISGHDNLYWYRRVMGKEIKFLLHFVKESKQDESGMPNNRFLAERTGGTYSTLKVQPAELEDSGVYFCASSPYWAGGSNEQFFGPGTRLTVL.

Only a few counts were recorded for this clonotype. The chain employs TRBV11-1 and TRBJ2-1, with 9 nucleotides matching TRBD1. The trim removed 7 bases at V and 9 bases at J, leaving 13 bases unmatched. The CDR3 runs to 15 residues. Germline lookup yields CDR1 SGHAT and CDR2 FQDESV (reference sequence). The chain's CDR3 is CASTPGTGSMSEQFF. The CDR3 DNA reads TGTGCCAGCACCCCCGGGACAGGGAGTATGAGTGAGCAGTTCTTC. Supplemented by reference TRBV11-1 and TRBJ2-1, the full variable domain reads EAEVAQSPRYKITEKSQAVAFWCDPISGHATLYWYRQILGQGPELLVQFQDESVVDDSQLPKDRFSAERLKGVDSTLKIQPAELGDSAMYLCASTPGTGSMSEQFFGPGTRLTVL.

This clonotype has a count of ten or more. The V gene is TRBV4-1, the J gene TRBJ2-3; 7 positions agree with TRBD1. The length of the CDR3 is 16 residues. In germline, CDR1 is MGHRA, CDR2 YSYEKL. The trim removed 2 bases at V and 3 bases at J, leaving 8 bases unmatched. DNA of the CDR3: TGCGCCAGCAGCCAACGGTCCGGGACAGAGACAGATACGCAGTATTTT. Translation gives CASSQRSGTETDTQYF.

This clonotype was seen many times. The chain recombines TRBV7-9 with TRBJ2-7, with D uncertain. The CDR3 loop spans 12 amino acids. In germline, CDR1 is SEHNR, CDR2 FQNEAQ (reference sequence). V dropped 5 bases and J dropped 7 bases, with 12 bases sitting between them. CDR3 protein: CASSPSLWEQYF. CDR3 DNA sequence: TGTGCCAGCAGCCCCTCCCTGTGGGAGCAGTACTTC.